Described below is a single T cell receptor (beta chain) sequence and its context. Original processing methods: How many nucleated cells were present was estimated from reference gene primer amplification. Clones were sequenced by immunoSEQ multiplex PCR, and TCRdb holds only the in-frame ones, with some missing. V and J calls and clone size are copied from that table; D and trimming were computed from the DNA. The sample has some 200,000 clones, 70% to 90% seen once. CDR3 length equals 16 residues. Germline CDR1 and CDR2: ENHRY and SYGVKD. With 0 bases clipped from V and 4 bases from J, the junction kept 8 bases outside the gene matches. These data are taken from a study of blood T cell repertoires in COVID-19. Study background: Material from acute and convalescent COVID-19 was sourced from the United States, Italy and Spain. PBMCs, B-cell-depleted T cells, or T cells provided the cDNA or gDNA that made up the material.

The sequencing input was peripheral blood. This sequence originates from a man aged 80 or over with acute or convalescent COVID-19. J is TRBJ1-2 and V is TRBV10-3; 7 bases are a match to TRBD1. The CDR3 region has the DNA TGTGCCATCAGTGAGTCGAGTAAGGGACAGATCTATGGCTACACCTTC. This codes for CAISESSKGQIYGYTF.